The sequence of this T cell receptor (beta chain) was determined in a study of neoadjuvant nivolumab and ipilimumab in lung cancer. In germline, CDR1 is MNHNY, CDR2 SVGAGI (reference sequence). The CDR3 consists of 16 residues. Trimming shortened V by 2 bases and J by 0 bases, and 14 bases separated the two germline ends. Regarding this clone: No antigen is known for it. The sample carries other DNA sequences with the same CDR3.

Assay: immunoSEQ multiplex PCR; the TCRdb copy retains only in-frame clones and omits some. The table includes just under 10,000 clones, around 85% detected once. General study findings and limits: Pretherapy blood TCR richness correlated positively with resected tumor richness. From pretherapy to surgery, tumor richness and clonality rose with dual therapy.

This TCR came from an adult with non-small cell lung cancer. V gene TRBV6-6 combines with J gene TRBJ2-7, with a possible D match to TRBD1 (7 bases). Source: peripheral blood, taken before neoadjuvant nivolumab, alone or with ipilimumab. CDR3 DNA sequence: TGTGCCAGCAGTTACAGCTCAGGGGGGAGCTCCTACGAGCAGTACTTC. This translates into CASSYSSGGSSYEQYF.